This T cell receptor (beta chain) was documented in a study of blood T cell repertoires in COVID-19. The repertoire was sequenced with immunoSEQ multiplex PCR; TCRdb's copy has only in-frame clones and lacks some. The data contain more than 350,000 clones, more than 80% of them singletons. Participants had their cohort set by participant-reported clinical history. Either two negative PCRs, clearance, or symptom resolution qualified Cohort 3 donors as recovered. Germline V lookup: CDR1 SGDLS, CDR2 YYNGEE. The junction had 7 bases not matched to a gene; V was cut back by 0 bases and J by 6 bases. The CDR3 contains 15 residues.

This receptor was obtained from a man younger than 30 who had recovered from COVID-19. Source material: PBMCs or T cells enriched from blood (not recorded which). This chain joins TRBV9 and TRBJ2-3; the match to TRBD2 covers 7 bases. CDR3 in amino acids: CASSVGGLRGDTQYF. Written as DNA, the CDR3 is TGTGCCAGCAGCGTAGGCGGGTTGCGGGGGGATACGCAGTATTTT.